These 27 T cell receptor beta chains came from one sample sequenced in a study of naive and memory T cell subsets. Two oligonucleotides, mixed equimolar, formed the beta constant-region primer covering TRBC1 and TRBC2. Ligated cDNA was amplified by four rounds of PCR with nested alpha and beta constant-region primers and SP2. MiXCR was run by TCRdb on the UMI-ligation and nested PCR reads, yielding one entry per CDR3 protein. The table includes about 120,000 distinct CDR3 sequences, around 35% detected once. Sequencing was performed on central memory CD4+ T cells from blood. All receptors derive from a human donor in good health.

The chain uses TRBV13 and TRBJ2-5; D perhaps matches TRBD2 (5 bases). The CDR3 covers 13 residues. V lost 6 bases to trimming and J lost 7 bases, with 15 bases between them. The germline gives CDR1 PRHDT, CDR2 FYEKMQ (reference sequence). CDR3 nucleotide sequence: TGTGCCAGCAGAGCGGAACCCGGTCGGACCCAGTACTTC. Encoded protein: CASRAEPGRTQYF.

CDR3 DNA: TGCGCCAGCAGCCAAGATGGATCGGCAGGGGGCTATGGCTACACCTTC. As protein: CASSQDGSAGGYGYTF. The chain recombines TRBV4-3 with TRBJ1-2, with TRBD1 matching over 7 bases. This CDR3 contains 16 residues. With 0 bases clipped from V and 4 bases from J, the junction kept 8 bases outside the gene matches. CDR1 LGHNA and CDR2 YSLEER come from the germline V gene.

The chain joins TRBV7-2 to TRBJ2-7; D is undetermined. V lost 3 bases to trimming and J lost 1 base, with 10 bases between them. Germline V CDR1 and CDR2: SGHTA, FQGNSA. The CDR3 loop spans 14 amino acids. CDR3 sequence (DNA): TGTGCCAGCAGCTTTAGGTCTTCTTCCTACGAGCAGTACTTC. It specifies CASSFRSSSYEQYF.

J is TRBJ2-7 and V is TRBV2, with D maybe TRBD1 (5 bases). V lost 4 bases and J lost 5, with 12 bases in between. The germline V gene has CDR1 SNHLY and CDR2 FYNNEI. The CDR3 is made up of 13 amino acids. DNA for the CDR3: TGTGCCAGCAGTGTTGGTCAGGGCAACGAGCAGTACTTC. Its protein is CASSVGQGNEQYF.

This clonotype was recorded a few times. The rearrangement joins TRBV10-3 to TRBJ2-7; 7 bases line up with TRBD1. Germline loops: CDR1 ENHRY, CDR2 SYGVKD. V dropped 6 bases and J dropped 2; count of bases not matched to a gene: 4. CDR3 length: 13 residues. The CDR3, as DNA: TGTGCCATCAGACCGGGACAGACCTACGAGCAGTACTTC. The encoded protein is CAIRPGQTYEQYF.

The rearrangement links TRBV10-3 to TRBJ2-2, with 9 bases lining up with TRBD2. Trimming cost V 6 bases and J 3 bases; bases outside gene matches: 5. This CDR3 comprises 15 residues. Germline V gene lookup returns CDR1 ENHRY and CDR2 SYGVKD. Here the CDR3 reads CAIRIAGADTGELFF. The CDR3, as DNA: TGTGCCATCAGAATAGCGGGAGCGGACACCGGGGAGCTGTTTTTT.

The chain couples TRBV28 to TRBJ2-4; the D gene is possibly TRBD2 (5 bases). V was pared by 3 bases and J by 0 bases, with 9 bases between. CDR3 length equals 15 residues. Per the germline V gene, CDR1 is MDHEN and CDR2 is SYDVKM. The DNA of the CDR3 is TGTGCCAGCAGTTTTTTGGGAGAAGCCAAAAACATTCAGTACTTC. Protein sequence: CASSFLGEAKNIQYF.

This clonotype was seen at least ten times. V gene TRBV3-1 combines with J gene TRBJ2-3; D possibly corresponds to TRBD2 (5 bases). The CDR3 length is 16 residues. Germline lookup yields CDR1 LGHDT and CDR2 YNNKEL (reference sequence). Trimming cost V 1 base and J 2 bases, with 13 bases left between them. Here the CDR3 DNA reads TGTGCCAGCAGCCAAGGAGGGAACCTAGTCACAGATACGCAGTATTTT. Protein sequence: CASSQGGNLVTDTQYF.

Only a few counts were recorded for this clonotype. This chain joins TRBV29-1 and TRBJ2-5, with D perhaps TRBD2 (5 bases). The CDR3 is 12 residues long. Germline V lookup: CDR1 SQVTM, CDR2 ANQGSEA. V lost 4 bases and J lost 3, with 9 bases in between. The CDR3 loop reads CSVALAEETQYF. The CDR3 coding sequence is TGCAGCGTTGCCCTAGCAGAAGAGACCCAGTACTTC.

The chain combines TRBV5-4 with TRBJ2-3; 9 positions agree with TRBD1. This CDR3 has 15 amino acids. Germline V gives CDR1 SGHNT, CDR2 YYREEE (reference sequence). Trimming cost V 0 bases and J 3 bases; bases outside gene matches: 2. DNA for the CDR3: TGTGCCAGCAGCTTGGACAGGGGGCATACAGATACGCAGTATTTT. This translates into CASSLDRGHTDTQYF.

V and J are TRBV7-2 and TRBJ2-3; weak D call: TRBD2 (5 bases). In germline, CDR1 is SGHTA, CDR2 FQGNSA. The CDR3 contains 15 residues. Trimming shortened V by 7 bases and J by 2 bases, and 16 bases separated the two germline ends. The CDR3 loop is CASKEVGGPTDTQYF. The CDR3 DNA sequence: TGTGCCAGCAAAGAGGTTGGAGGTCCCACAGATACGCAGTATTTT.

The chain employs TRBV6-5 and TRBJ1-5; TRBD1 agrees at 9 bases. Per the germline V gene, CDR1 is MNHEY and CDR2 is SVGAGI. The J segment lost 6 bases and the V segment lost 6 bases, leaving 3 bases of the junction unmatched. CDR3 length: 13 amino acids. The CDR3 DNA is TGTGCCAGCAGGGGGACAGGGAGTCAGCCCCAGCATTTT. Protein sequence: CASRGTGSQPQHF.

This clonotype occurred many times. The chain uses TRBV20-1 and TRBJ2-5; 10 bases align to TRBD2. Trimming removed 5 bases from V and 5 bases from J; junction bases left unmatched: 5. The CDR3 contains 13 residues. The germline CDR1 and CDR2 sequences are DFQATT and SNEGSKA (reference sequence). Here the CDR3 DNA reads TGCAGTGCTCGACCGGGACTAGCGGAGACCCAGTACTTC. Residues: CSARPGLAETQYF.

The rearrangement joins TRBV5-6 to TRBJ1-1; perhaps TRBD1 as D (5 bases). With 0 bases removed from V and 4 bases from J, the gap between germline ends came to 13 bases. The CDR3 is 15 residues long. CDR1 and CDR2 (germline): SGHDT, YYEEEE. This chain's CDR3 is CASSLAGAGGTEAFF. In DNA form, the CDR3 reads TGTGCCAGCAGCTTGGCCGGGGCGGGGGGCACTGAAGCTTTCTTT.

The chain is built from TRBV29-1 and TRBJ2-1, with 13 bases aligning to TRBD2. V was clipped by 6 bases and J by 6 bases; unmatched bases: 2. Germline values: CDR1 SQVTM, CDR2 ANQGSEA. The CDR3 runs 13 residues. The CDR3 sequence is CSVGLAGRNEQFF. The CDR3 DNA sequence: TGCAGCGTGGGACTAGCGGGGCGCAATGAGCAGTTCTTC.

This clonotype was detected only a few times. CDR3 loop: CASSLGGFEQYF. CDR3 coding DNA: TGTGCCAGCAGTTTAGGGGGATTCGAGCAGTACTTC. V gene TRBV27 combines with J gene TRBJ2-7; possibly TRBD1 or TRBD2 for D (5 bases each). The CDR3 totals 12 residues. Between the trimmed V and J ends, which lost 2 bases and 6 bases, there was a span of 8 bases. CDR1 and CDR2 (germline): MNHEY, SMNVEV (reference sequence).

This clonotype was counted a few times. The chain employs TRBV12-3 or TRBV12-4 and TRBJ2-7; D gene uncertain. The CDR3 extends over 15 amino acids. The V end lost 6 bases, the J end lost 0 bases, and 15 bases lay between the germline ends. CDR3 coding DNA: TGTGCCAGCAGCTCTTCGGGCAGACACTCCTACGAGCAGTACTTC. Its translation: CASSSSGRHSYEQYF.

The chain links TRBV6-6 to TRBJ2-1, with 8 bases aligning to TRBD1. CDR3 length: 17 amino acids. The germline CDR1 and CDR2 sequences are MNHNY and SVGAGI (reference sequence). V was pared by 6 bases and J by 3 bases, with 13 bases of the junction left unmatched. The CDR3 is CASSQTMGQESYNEQFF. CDR3 sequence (DNA): TGTGCCAGCAGCCAGACAATGGGACAGGAAAGCTACAATGAGCAGTTCTTC.

This clonotype was picked up many times. The chain is built from TRBV5-1 and TRBJ2-1; D ambiguous. Germline CDR1 reads SGHRS; CDR2 reads YFSETQ. V was trimmed by 4 bases and J by 7 bases, leaving 6 bases between them. The CDR3 loop spans 11 amino acids. In nucleotides, the CDR3 is TGCGCCAGCAGCCGTATGAATGAGCAGTTCTTC. Translated: CASSRMNEQFF.

CDR3 protein: CSVEVPSGRSETQYF. In nucleotides, the CDR3 is TGCAGCGTTGAAGTTCCTAGCGGGAGATCAGAGACCCAGTACTTC. The J gene is TRBJ2-5, the V gene TRBV29-1; 10 positions match TRBD2. This CDR3 is 15 amino acids long. Looked up from germline, CDR1 is SQVTM and CDR2 is ANQGSEA. V shed 1 base and J 4 bases; nucleotides not matched to a gene: 6.

This clonotype showed up just a few times. This chain uses TRBV7-9 with TRBJ2-5; possibly TRBD2 for D (7 bases). The length of the CDR3 is 15 residues. Looked up from germline, CDR1 is SEHNR and CDR2 is FQNEAQ (reference sequence). V shed 5 bases and J shed 4 bases, with 17 bases lying between them. CDR3: CASSLNLGGRETQYF. The CDR3 coding sequence is TGTGCCAGCAGCCTCAATTTGGGGGGGCGAGAGACCCAGTACTTC.

The V gene is TRBV12-3 or TRBV12-4, the J gene TRBJ2-1; D is undetermined. This CDR3 comprises 10 residues. Trimming pared 6 bases from V and 6 bases from J, leaving 3 bases between. CDR3 DNA: TGTGCCAGCAGCTCCAATGAGCAGTTCTTC. Translation: CASSSNEQFF.

This clonotype was counted only a few times. The chain employs TRBV19 and TRBJ2-5; no clear D gene. Between the trimmed V and J ends, which lost 6 bases and 2 bases, there was a span of 4 bases. Germline V gene data show CDR1 as LNHDA and CDR2 as SQIVND (reference sequence). The CDR3 loop spans 11 amino acids. This chain's CDR3 is CASSVQETQYF. DNA for the CDR3: TGTGCCAGTAGCGTACAAGAGACCCAGTACTTC.

This clonotype was counted between two and nine times. The chain couples TRBV6-1 to TRBJ1-2, with D hard to call. Germline values: CDR1 MNHNS, CDR2 SASEGT. The length of the CDR3 is 13 residues. V lost 0 bases to trimming and J lost 13 bases, with 15 bases between them. The CDR3 reads CASSEAILRSATF. In DNA form, the CDR3 reads TGTGCCAGCAGTGAAGCCATCCTGAGGTCTGCCACCTTC.

This clonotype was observed at least ten times. The chain combines TRBV29-1 with TRBJ2-7, with D maybe TRBD1 (5 bases). The CDR3 covers 12 residues. Germline CDR1 SQVTM, CDR2 ANQGSEA. Trimming stripped 4 bases from V and 3 bases from J, with 10 bases between. The CDR3 protein is CSVAGAVYEQYF. The CDR3 DNA reads as TGCAGCGTTGCTGGGGCTGTCTACGAGCAGTACTTC.

This clonotype has at least ten counts. The rearrangement links TRBV7-3 to TRBJ2-7; D uncertain. The CDR3 consists of 14 residues. The V gene's germline CDR1 is SGHTA and CDR2 FQGTGA. V lost 1 base to trimming and J lost 2 bases, with 9 bases between them. DNA for the CDR3: TGTGCCAGCAGCTTAATGCCTGGACCCTACGAGCAGTACTTC. This sequence encodes CASSLMPGPYEQYF.

The chain carries TRBV3-1 and TRBJ2-3, with 9 bases aligning to TRBD2. Per the germline V gene, CDR1 is LGHDT and CDR2 is YNNKEL (reference sequence). V was clipped by 0 bases and J by 2 bases; unmatched bases: 3. This CDR3 region has 16 residues. CDR3 DNA: TGTGCCAGCAGCCAAGATGCGGGAGGGCCCACAGATACGCAGTATTTT. Its translation: CASSQDAGGPTDTQYF.